Sequencing of this TCR beta chain was carried out in a study of CD8+CD57+ T cells in acquired aplastic anemia. Turning to the study itself: Mean DNA quantity obtained from sorted CD4+ and CD8+ cells was 3 to 3.5 ug. General observations from the study: Patients did not significantly differ from controls in CD8+ Simpson's diversity. Some 28 sequences, all CD8+ CDR3, were shared between patients and controls.

All sequencing subjects had displayed CD8+CD57+ cell expansion on flow cytometry. Germline-derived CDR1 and CDR2 are SGHNT and YYREEE (reference sequence). The V and J ends lost 0 bases and 8 bases respectively, with 11 bases between them. The CDR3 is made up of 13 amino acids. Points on this clonotype: The target antigen is unknown.

TCR beta VDJ and CDR3 profiles were obtained from a genomic DNA template. MiXCR, applied by TCRdb to the reads, yields one record per CDR3 protein. This table holds approximately 190,000 distinct CDR3 sequences, 40% to 50% found once. Sequencing was performed on sorted CD4+, CD8+, or CD8+CD57+ T cells (not recorded which) from PBMCs. The source of this sequence is a human donor with aplastic anemia. V usage is TRBV5-4 and J usage is TRBJ1-1; maybe TRBD1 (6 bases). The CDR3: CASSLAGTPEAFF. As DNA, the CDR3 is TGTGCCAGCAGCTTGGCCGGGACACCGGAAGCTTTCTTT.